This TCR beta chain is drawn from a study of cytomegalovirus exposure and HLA in healthy donors. The overall study: A later analysis reported the roughly 130 validation repertoires used the same platform as the roughly 700 first-cohort repertoires.

Sequencing used immunoSEQ multiplex PCR; TCRdb keeps in-frame clones, though not all of them. The sample has under 250,000 clones; about 93% are singletons. Study-wide findings and caveats: The study put around 180 TCR beta chains on its list as cytomegalovirus-associated.

The CDR3 sequence is 14 residues long. V lost 6 bases and J 2 bases, leaving 10 bases between the germline ends. Germline-derived CDR1 and CDR2 are SEHNR and FQNEAQ (reference sequence). A remark on this clone: Its antigen is currently unknown.

The sequence came from a woman between 18 and 29 years old in good health and CMV-seronegative. Sequenced sample: PBMCs. The chain employs TRBV7-9 and TRBJ1-4, with a weak D call TRBD1 (6 bases). The CDR3 loop is CASRPGVTNEKLFF. CDR3 DNA: TGTGCCAGCAGGCCAGGGGTCACTAATGAAAAACTGTTTTTT.